This T cell receptor (beta chain) was sequenced during a study of T cells after yellow fever vaccination. Study-level findings and limits: Post-booster repertoires again held most primary-vaccination clones (about 96% CD4, over 80% CD8).

Template switching by 5'RACE produced TCR cDNA, adding a universal primer site and UMIs. Each CDR3 protein gets one entry after TCRdb re-called the 5' RACE reads with MiXCR. The sample shows hundreds of thousands of distinct CDR3 sequences, approximately 13% of them seen only once. CDR3 length: 15 amino acids. Germline V gene sequence: CDR1 SNHLY, CDR2 FYNNEI. V lost 7 bases and J lost 9; bases outside the gene matches: 15. In regard to this clonotype: Its target is not known.

The sample in question was PBMCs, obtained on the day of the yellow fever booster vaccination. This TCR came from a man aged 25-40 years who received the YFV17D yellow fever vaccine. The chain has TRBV2 and TRBJ1-5, with 7 bases aligning to TRBD1. CDR3 loop: CASNDRVRQVGPQHF. The CDR3 region has the DNA TGTGCCAGCAATGACAGGGTCCGCCAGGTTGGGCCCCAGCATTTT. The entire variable domain, with the rest obtained from reference TRBV2 and TRBJ1-5, is as follows: EPEVTQTPSHQVTQMGQEVILRCVPISNHLYFYWYRQILGQKVEFLVSFYNNEISEKSEIFDDQFSVERPDGSNFTLKIRSTKLEDSAMYFCASNDRVRQVGPQHFGDGTRLSIL.